This TCR beta chain stems from a study of blood T cell repertoires in COVID-19. In the study overall: Samples of COVID-19 (acute and convalescent) were obtained from the United States, Italy and Spain. PBMCs, B-cell-depleted T cells, or T cells were the source of the cDNA or gDNA that made up the material.

The CDR3 is 15 amino acids. J gave up 4 bases and V 0 bases, and 5 bases lay outside the gene matches. In germline, CDR1 is MGHRA, CDR2 YSYEKL. TCRdb's table, derived via immunoSEQ multiplex PCR, lists solely in-frame clones and lacks some. This sample has roughly 100,000 clones; under 90% occur once, and the top ten carry 30% to 45%. This TCR was recovered from an elderly man with acute or convalescent COVID-19. The chain combines TRBV4-1 with TRBJ1-1, with TRBD1 matching 7 bases. Input material: peripheral blood. As DNA, the CDR3 is TGCGCCAGCAGCCAAGATCTTCCAGGGGGCACTGAAGCTTTCTTT. As protein: CASSQDLPGGTEAFF.